This T cell receptor (beta chain) was profiled in a study of T cell responses to AZD1222 COVID-19 vaccine. Findings of the study overall: Most donors were white British, females outnumbered males, and clonal diversity was possibly underestimated. Repertoires were sampled only after the peak T cell response. Per reports, nearly half of all spike-specific TCRs target regions that are unmutated in variants.

Comment on this clone: The antigen remains undetermined.

Germline V CDR1 and CDR2: SGHRS, YFSETQ. V trimming: 0 bases; J trimming: 6 bases; junction bases outside the gene matches: 5. CDR3 size: 16 residues. Some clones are missing from TCRdb's copy, which holds only in-frame ones; the method was immunoSEQ multiplex PCR. Found here are roughly 99,000 clones, about 89% of them singletons; the top ten hold roughly 6.5%. This sequence was found in an adult in good health. The chain combines TRBV5-1 with TRBJ2-1; TRBD2 matches at 11 bases. Here the sequenced sample was peripheral blood, taken on day 0 of AZD1222 vaccination. CDR3 protein: CASSLALTSGGNEQFF. The CDR3 region has the DNA TGCGCCAGCAGCTTGGCCCTAACTAGCGGGGGCAATGAGCAGTTCTTC.